What follows are 10 T cell receptor beta chains derived from one specimen sequenced in a study of blood T cell repertoires in COVID-19. Data came from immunoSEQ multiplex PCR; TCRdb stores just in-frame clones and leaves some out. The data contain 85,000 to 95,000 clones, 72% of them singletons. What was sequenced was peripheral blood. The receptors come from an elderly woman with acute or convalescent COVID-19.

This clone came up a few times. The CDR3 region has the DNA TGTGCCAGCAGCCAAAATTTTGGAGGGCAGAGTGAAGCTTTCTTT. This codes for CASSQNFGGQSEAFF. V usage is TRBV11-2 and J usage is TRBJ1-1; D is undetermined. This CDR3 has 15 amino acids. Trimming removed 5 bases at V and 7 bases at J, with 20 bases between. Germline V gene lookup returns CDR1 SGHAT and CDR2 FQNNGV.

This clone was counted ten times or more. J is TRBJ2-3 and V is TRBV20-1; TRBD2 is a possible D gene (6 bases). The germline V gene has CDR1 DFQATT and CDR2 SNEGSKA (reference sequence). This CDR3 contains 13 residues. The ends were cut back, 3 bases at V and 1 base at J, with 8 bases in the middle. Here the CDR3 DNA reads TGCAGTGCTAGTACGGGGGGCACAGATACGCAGTATTTT. Encoded protein: CSASTGGTDTQYF.

This chain's CDR3 is CAISERPLAGPDTQYF. The CDR3 coding sequence is TGTGCCATCAGTGAGCGGCCGCTAGCGGGGCCAGATACGCAGTATTTT. The rearrangement joins TRBV10-3 to TRBJ2-3, with 9 bases aligning to TRBD2. Per germline, CDR1 ENHRY and CDR2 SYGVKD. V lost 2 bases, J lost 4 bases, and 7 bases stayed unmatched. This CDR3 is built from 16 residues.

The chain uses TRBV2 and TRBJ1-4, with 9 bases that match TRBD1. Germline CDR1 SNHLY, CDR2 FYNNEI. After removal of 3 bases from V and 6 bases from J, the junction contained 5 bases not matched to a gene. The CDR3 has 15 residues. CDR3 sequence: CASSDMTGGDEKLFF. CDR3 nucleotide sequence: TGTGCCAGCAGTGACATGACAGGGGGAGATGAAAAACTGTTTTTT.

This chain links TRBV7-9 with TRBJ2-7, with unresolved D. The CDR3 loop spans 15 amino acids. V was clipped by 5 bases and J by 2 bases, with 16 bases between them. Germline V gene sequence: CDR1 SEHNR, CDR2 FQNEAQ (reference sequence). This CDR3 reads CASSSRRLFAYEQYF. The CDR3 nucleotides read TGTGCCAGCAGCAGCAGACGACTTTTCGCCTACGAGCAGTACTTC.

This rearrangement joins TRBV2 to TRBJ2-3; 9 bases map to TRBD2. Trimming took 4 bases from V and 4 from J; bases not matched to a gene: 18. The length of the CDR3 is 19 residues. Germline loops: CDR1 SNHLY, CDR2 FYNNEI. Written as DNA, the CDR3 is TGTGCCAGCAGTGGCGGGGCGGGGGGGCCGAGCACACAAGCAGATACGCAGTATTTT. Protein sequence: CASSGGAGGPSTQADTQYF.

The CDR3 here is CASSYVGTGGAEDEKLFF. As DNA, the CDR3 is TGTGCCAGCAGTTACGTCGGGACAGGGGGCGCAGAGGATGAAAAACTGTTTTTT. The gene calls are TRBV6-2 or TRBV6-3 and TRBJ1-4; 12 positions agree with TRBD1. Germline CDR1 MNHEY, CDR2 SVGEGT. The CDR3 sequence is 18 residues long. The V gene end was trimmed by 2 bases and the J gene end by 6 bases; junction bases not matched to a gene: 10.

The chain recombines TRBV5-5 with TRBJ1-2, with a weak D call TRBD1 (5 bases). The CDR3 length is 13 residues. CDR1 SGHKS and CDR2 YYEKEE come from the germline V gene (reference sequence). Trimming left V 1 base short and J 4 bases short, with 8 bases between. CDR3 bases: TGTGCCAGCAGCTTGAGGGGCGGCTATGGCTACACCTTC. Translated: CASSLRGGYGYTF.

This clone appeared once. This chain links TRBV5-6 with TRBJ2-5, with 12 bases identical to TRBD2. CDR1 SGHDT and CDR2 YYEEEE come from the germline V gene. After removal of 7 bases from V and 5 bases from J, the junction contained 9 bases not matched to a gene. CDR3 length: 15 residues. CDR3 DNA sequence: TGTGCCAGCTCTTCGAGCGGACTAGCGGGGGAGACCCAGTACTTC. Translated, it gives CASSSSGLAGETQYF. The complete variable domain, with remaining parts taken from reference TRBV5-6 and TRBJ2-5, reads DAGVTQSPTHLIKTRGQQVTLRCSPKSGHDTVSWYQQALGQGPQFIFQYYEEEERQRGNFPDRFSGHQFPNYSSELNVNALLLGDSALYLCASSSSGLAGETQYFGPGTRLLVL.

The V call is TRBV5-5, the J call TRBJ2-7, with 7 bases aligning to TRBD1. This CDR3 spans 15 amino acids. From germline, CDR1 is SGHKS and CDR2 YYEKEE (reference sequence). Trimming took 4 bases from V and 4 from J; bases not matched to a gene: 11. CDR3 in amino acids: CASSKSGTEFYEQYF. The CDR3 DNA reads as TGTGCCAGCAGCAAATCCGGGACAGAGTTTTACGAGCAGTACTTC.